The 4 T cell receptor beta chains presented below share a single source sample, sequenced in a study of T cell responses to AZD1222 COVID-19 vaccine. Profiled with immunoSEQ multiplex PCR; TCRdb holds only in-frame clones, not every one. The table lists 150,000 to 200,000 clones, roughly 93% of them singletons. This specimen was peripheral blood, taken on day 0 of AZD1222 vaccination. The receptors were sampled from an adult in good health.

This clone occurred once. The chain links TRBV5-1 to TRBJ2-7; TRBD1 agrees at 9 bases. The J segment lost 5 bases and the V segment lost 2 bases, leaving 5 bases of the junction unmatched. The CDR3 totals 14 residues. Germline V gives CDR1 SGHRS, CDR2 YFSETQ. The CDR3 DNA follows: TGCGCCAGCAGCTTTTCGGACAGGGGAGACGAGCAGTACTTC. Residues: CASSFSDRGDEQYF.

The chain combines TRBV5-4 with TRBJ2-3; D is undetermined. The CDR3 covers 13 residues. Germline V CDR1 and CDR2: SGHNT, YYREEE (reference sequence). V was cut by 2 bases and J by 2 bases, with 6 bases left in between. The CDR3 here is CASSFPNTDTQYF. CDR3 coding DNA: TGTGCCAGCAGCTTCCCTAACACAGATACGCAGTATTTT.

This clone was counted between two and nine times. Since no conserved phenylalanine or tryptophan closes the CDR3, a read error is the likely cause. The DNA is left out, because the CDR3 cannot be placed on it with certainty; the CDR3 is given as TCRdb lists it. The chain has TRBV4-1 and TRBJ2-7; TRBD1 is the table's D call, not checked against the DNA. Termini included, the CDR3 measures 12 amino acids. CDR1 and CDR2 (germline): MGHRA, YSYEKL. The CDR3 here is CASSPPKDKPSI.

The chain has TRBV5-1 and TRBJ2-7; D is ambiguous. V dropped 2 bases and J dropped 0 bases, with 6 bases sitting between them. Germline V gene data show CDR1 as SGHRS and CDR2 as YFSETQ. This CDR3 is 13 amino acids long. The CDR3 sequence: CASSFLYSYEQYF. The CDR3 region has the DNA TGCGCCAGCAGCTTTTTGTACTCCTACGAGCAGTACTTC.